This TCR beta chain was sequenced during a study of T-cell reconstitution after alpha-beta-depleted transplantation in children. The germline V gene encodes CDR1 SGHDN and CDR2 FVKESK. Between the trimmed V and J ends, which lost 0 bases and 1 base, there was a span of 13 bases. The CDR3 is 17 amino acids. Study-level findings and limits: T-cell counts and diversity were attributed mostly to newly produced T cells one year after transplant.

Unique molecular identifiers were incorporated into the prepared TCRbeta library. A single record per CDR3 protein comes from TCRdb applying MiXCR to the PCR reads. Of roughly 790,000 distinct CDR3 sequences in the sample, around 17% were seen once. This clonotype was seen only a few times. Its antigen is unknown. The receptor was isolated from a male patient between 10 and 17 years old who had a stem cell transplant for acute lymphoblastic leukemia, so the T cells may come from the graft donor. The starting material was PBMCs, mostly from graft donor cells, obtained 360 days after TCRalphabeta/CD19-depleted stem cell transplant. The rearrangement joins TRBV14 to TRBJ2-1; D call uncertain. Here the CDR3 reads CASSQDRAIRSYNEQFF. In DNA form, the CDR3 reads TGTGCCAGCAGCCAAGATCGAGCTATCAGGTCCTACAATGAGCAGTTCTTC.